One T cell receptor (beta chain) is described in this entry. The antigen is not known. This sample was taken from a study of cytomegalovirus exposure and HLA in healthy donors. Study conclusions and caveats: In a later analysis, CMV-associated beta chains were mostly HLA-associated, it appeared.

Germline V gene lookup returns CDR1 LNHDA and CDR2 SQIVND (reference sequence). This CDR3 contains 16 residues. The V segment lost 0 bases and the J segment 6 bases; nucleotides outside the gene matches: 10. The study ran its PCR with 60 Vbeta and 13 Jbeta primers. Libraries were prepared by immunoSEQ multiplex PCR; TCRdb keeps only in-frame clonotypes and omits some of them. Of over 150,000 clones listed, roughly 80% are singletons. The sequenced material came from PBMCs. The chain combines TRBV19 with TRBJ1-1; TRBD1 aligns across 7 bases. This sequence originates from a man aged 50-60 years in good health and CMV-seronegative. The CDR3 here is CASSIDIRGTGSEAFF. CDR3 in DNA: TGTGCCAGTAGTATAGACATCAGGGGGACGGGCTCTGAAGCTTTCTTT.